These 10 T cell receptor beta chains share one sample of origin, sequenced in a study of T cell changes during pregnancy in multiple sclerosis. Assay used: immunoSEQ multiplex PCR; TCRdb lists only in-frame clones, some missing. The data hold about 100,000 clones, with around 90% observed a single time. Specimen: peripheral blood, collected in the third trimester of pregnancy. The receptor source for this set is a female donor in good health, enrolled as a control in a pregnancy study.

The chain carries TRBV4-2 and TRBJ1-5, with TRBD1 matching 7 bases. Germline lookup yields CDR1 LGHNA and CDR2 YNFKEQ. This CDR3 region has 15 residues. Trimming cost V 1 base and J 11 bases; bases outside gene matches: 11. The DNA for the CDR3 is TGTGCCAGCAGCCAAGGGGGCAGGGGGTCCACGGCCCAGCATTTT. Translation gives CASSQGGRGSTAQHF.

The J gene is TRBJ1-2, the V gene TRBV5-1; 7 bases agree with TRBD1. There are 19 residues in the CDR3. The V and J ends lost 2 bases and 4 bases, in that order; junction bases with no gene match: 20. Germline loops: CDR1 SGHRS, CDR2 YFSETQ. CDR3 in DNA: TGCGCCAGCAGCTTCCTGAAGACAGGGAAGGGTGAATTCCTCTATGGCTACACCTTC. Encoded protein: CASSFLKTGKGEFLYGYTF. The full variable domain, with the rest looked up from reference TRBV5-1 and TRBJ1-2, is KAGVTQTPRYLIKTRGQQVTLSCSPISGHRSVSWYQQTPGQGLQFLFEYFSETQRNKGNFPGRFSGRQFSNSRSEMNVSTLELGDSALYLCASSFLKTGKGEFLYGYTFGSGTRLTVV.

This clone has a single count. This chain joins TRBV4-2 and TRBJ1-5; weak D call: TRBD1 (6 bases). CDR1 LGHNA and CDR2 YNFKEQ come from the germline V gene. This CDR3 contains 16 residues. Trimming removed 0 bases from V and 4 bases from J, with 13 bases in between. The CDR3 nucleotides are TGTGCCAGCAGCCAAGATCTTGGACAGCCTAATCAGCCCCAGCATTTT. Protein sequence: CASSQDLGQPNQPQHF.

V usage is TRBV7-9 and J usage is TRBJ2-7; 7 nucleotides agree with TRBD1. Germline V CDR1 and CDR2: SEHNR, FQNEAQ (reference sequence). The CDR3 covers 15 residues. J lost 0 bases, V lost 0 bases, and 2 bases had no gene match. The CDR3 bases are TGTGCCAGCAGCTTAGCGGACAGGCCCTCCTACGAGCAGTACTTC. Its translation: CASSLADRPSYEQYF. Full variable domain (missing parts from reference TRBV7-9 and TRBJ2-7): DTGVSQNPRHKITKRGQNVTFRCDPISEHNRLYWYRQTLGQGPEFLTYFQNEAQLEKSRLLSDRFSAERPKGSFSTLEIQRTEQGDSAMYLCASSLADRPSYEQYFGPGTRLTVT.

V gene TRBV12-5 combines with J gene TRBJ1-2, with D perhaps TRBD1 (5 bases). Between the trimmed V and J ends, which lost 6 bases and 0 bases, there was a span of 14 bases. The CDR3 totals 15 residues. Germline CDR1 and CDR2: LGHNT and FRNRAP. In DNA form, the CDR3 reads TGTGCTAGTGGATCTGGAGGAGGGGCTAACTATGGCTACACCTTC. As protein: CASGSGGGANYGYTF.

The chain combines TRBV11-1 with TRBJ2-7; 11 nucleotides line up with TRBD1. The CDR3 has 18 amino acids. J lost 7 bases, V lost 1 base, and 15 bases had no gene match. Germline CDR1 is SGHAT and CDR2 is FQDESV (reference sequence). The chain's CDR3 is CASSLGGLIGQGASEQYF. CDR3 nucleotides: TGTGCCAGCAGCTTAGGAGGTTTGATCGGACAGGGGGCTAGTGAGCAGTACTTC.

The gene calls are TRBV5-5 and TRBJ2-3; 10 bases fit TRBD2. Per germline, CDR1 SGHKS and CDR2 YYEKEE (reference sequence). After removal of 6 bases from V and 6 bases from J, the junction contained 7 bases not matched to a gene. This CDR3 has 14 amino acids. CDR3 in amino acids: CASKASGGGDTQYF. The CDR3 DNA reads as TGTGCCAGCAAAGCCAGCGGGGGGGGTGATACGCAGTATTTT.

The rearrangement joins TRBV10-3 to TRBJ1-4; 9 bases agree with TRBD1. The CDR3 consists of 14 residues. The J segment lost 8 bases and the V segment lost 4 bases, leaving 5 bases of the junction unmatched. CDR1 and CDR2 (germline): ENHRY, SYGVKD. The CDR3 reads CAISVVGTGEKLFF. The DNA of the CDR3 is TGTGCCATCAGTGTGGTAGGGACAGGGGAAAAACTGTTTTTT.

This clone was detected a few times. CDR3 sequence: CASSTDSKNTEAFF. CDR3 in DNA: TGTGCCAGCAGCACAGACAGCAAGAACACTGAAGCTTTCTTT. The gene calls are TRBV5-4 and TRBJ1-1; D might be TRBD1 (5 bases). The V gene's germline CDR1 is SGHNT and CDR2 YYREEE (reference sequence). V gave up 4 bases and J gave up 1 base, with 11 bases separating them. This CDR3 comprises 14 residues.

V usage is TRBV9 and J usage is TRBJ2-5; 7 bases are shared with TRBD1. The V segment lost 4 bases and the J segment 5 bases; nucleotides outside the gene matches: 14. The CDR3 covers 16 residues. Germline loops: CDR1 SGDLS, CDR2 YYNGEE. The CDR3 DNA reads TGTGCCAGCAGCTTACCCTCGACAGGGCACGTGGAGACCCAGTACTTC. It translates to CASSLPSTGHVETQYF.